Following are 7 T cell receptor beta chains from one sample sequenced in a study of blood T cell repertoires in COVID-19. Sequenced by immunoSEQ multiplex PCR; TCRdb stores in-frame clones only, minus some. Found here are under 200,000 clones, approximately 80% of them singletons; the top ten hold around 8.4%. Input material: peripheral blood. The origin of the receptors is a woman aged 80 or over with active or convalescent COVID-19.

The chain recombines TRBV5-6 with TRBJ1-2, with TRBD1 matching over 12 bases. The length of the CDR3 is 16 residues. After removal of 4 bases from V and 7 bases from J, the junction contained 11 bases not matched to a gene. Per germline, CDR1 SGHDT and CDR2 YYEEEE. The CDR3 reads CASSRGGTGGGGGYTF. The DNA of the CDR3 is TGTGCCAGCAGCCGCGGGGGGACAGGGGGCGGTGGTGGCTACACCTTC.

The chain couples TRBV18 to TRBJ1-4; TRBD1 matches at 9 bases. The trim removed 5 bases at V and 3 bases at J, leaving 13 bases unmatched. The CDR3 covers 18 residues. Germline V gene sequence: CDR1 KGHSH, CDR2 LQKENI. In DNA, the CDR3 is TGTGCCAGCTCAGCCCCTACAGGGGGCGCAGAGGCTAATGAAAAACTGTTTTTT. Translating gives CASSAPTGGAEANEKLFF.

The V call is TRBV18, the J call TRBJ1-1; D gene ambiguous. V was cut by 3 bases and J by 4 bases, with 12 bases left in between. Germline CDR1 and CDR2: KGHSH and LQKENI. This CDR3 is 14 amino acids long. The CDR3 region is CASSPGVRVTEAFF. DNA of the CDR3: TGTGCCAGCTCACCCGGGGTGAGGGTCACTGAAGCTTTCTTT.

The chain couples TRBV29-1 to TRBJ1-2, with a possible D match to TRBD1 (6 bases). This CDR3 region has 13 residues. Trimming left V 6 bases short and J 2 bases short, with 13 bases between. Looked up from germline, CDR1 is SQVTM and CDR2 is ANQGSEA. CDR3: CSVQAQGNYGYTF. CDR3 coding DNA: TGCAGCGTCCAGGCACAGGGCAACTATGGCTACACCTTC.

This clone came up a few times. This chain joins TRBV11-1 and TRBJ1-1, with 8 bases identical to TRBD1. The CDR3 is made up of 14 amino acids. V lost 7 bases, J lost 0 bases, and 4 bases stayed unmatched. CDR1 is SGHAT and CDR2 is FQDESV in the germline V gene (reference sequence). Here the CDR3 DNA reads TGTGCCAGCACTAGACAGGGGATGAACACTGAAGCTTTCTTT. It encodes CASTRQGMNTEAFF.

V and J are TRBV6-5 and TRBJ1-5, with D maybe TRBD1 (5 bases). Germline CDR1 and CDR2: MNHEY and SVGAGI. Trimming cost V 6 bases and J 1 base, with 10 bases left between them. The CDR3 runs to 14 residues. The CDR3 region is CASSYGGSNQPQHF. The CDR3 nucleotides are TGTGCCAGCAGCTACGGGGGGAGCAATCAGCCCCAGCATTTT.

The chain links TRBV6-2 or TRBV6-3 to TRBJ2-3; D might be TRBD2 (5 bases). The CDR3 has 16 amino acids. The V end lost 2 bases, the J end lost 0 bases, and 12 bases lay between the germline ends. Germline CDR1 reads MNHEY; CDR2 reads SVGEGT. The CDR3 loop is CASSYRSSLSTDTQYF. The CDR3, as DNA: TGTGCCAGCAGTTACAGGTCTAGCCTGAGCACAGATACGCAGTATTTT.